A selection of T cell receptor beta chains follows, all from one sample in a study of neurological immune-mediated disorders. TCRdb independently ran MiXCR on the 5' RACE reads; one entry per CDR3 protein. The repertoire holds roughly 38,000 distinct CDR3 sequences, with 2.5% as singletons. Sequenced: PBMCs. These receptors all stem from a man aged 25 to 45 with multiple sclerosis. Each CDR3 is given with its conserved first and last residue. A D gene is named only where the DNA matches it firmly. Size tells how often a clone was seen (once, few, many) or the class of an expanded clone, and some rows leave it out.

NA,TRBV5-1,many,CASSLEDSFYEQYF
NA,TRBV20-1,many,CSASQALAPPYNEQFF
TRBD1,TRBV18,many,CASSPDRGFHQPQHF
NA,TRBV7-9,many,CASSPRGPETQYF
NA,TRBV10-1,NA,CASSESVGDNKTQNF
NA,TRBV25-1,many,CASSEWGRDNSPLHF
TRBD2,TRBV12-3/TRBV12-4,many,CASSSQVRASGGPDTQYF
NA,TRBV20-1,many,CSARHPGEKLFF
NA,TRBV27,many,CASRRGSETQYF
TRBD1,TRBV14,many,CASSRTGVYSYEQYF
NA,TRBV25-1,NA,CASSASDSADTQYF
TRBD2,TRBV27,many,CASSPWTSGRNDEQFF
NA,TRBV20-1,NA,CSTDSSINEQFF
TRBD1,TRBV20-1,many,CSASRDRRNYGYTF
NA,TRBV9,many,CASSVATGYQETQYF
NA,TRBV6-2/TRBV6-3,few,CASSYQTSYEQYF
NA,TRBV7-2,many,CASSPGLGLSSGANVLTF
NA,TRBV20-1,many,CSATRPGMNTEAFF
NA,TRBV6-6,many,CASSQTEYQETQYF
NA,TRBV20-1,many,CSASPGGARNQPQHF
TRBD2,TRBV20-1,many,CSAREGTSGADTQYF
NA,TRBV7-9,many,CASSPVKGDQYF
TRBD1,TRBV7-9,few,CASPRGQGTNTGELFF
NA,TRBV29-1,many,CSVERGPEAAFF
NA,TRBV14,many,CASSQITDYGYTF
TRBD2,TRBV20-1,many,CSARLGGGSQETQYF
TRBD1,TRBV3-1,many,CASSPQGQTGYGYTF
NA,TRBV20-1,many,CSASARAAGAGSHNEQFF
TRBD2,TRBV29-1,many,CSVEGVGGGGTDTQYF
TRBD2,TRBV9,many,CASSVETSGGSWADTQYF
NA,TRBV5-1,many,CASSLVPRPDEQFF
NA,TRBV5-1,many,CASSTRTDTQYF
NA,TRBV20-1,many,CSARPGNTIYF
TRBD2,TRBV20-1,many,CSASPGLTYEQYF
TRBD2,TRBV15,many,CATSRVLGEGQETQYF
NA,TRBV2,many,CASSPSGTQYF
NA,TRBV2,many,CASSDTRETEAFF
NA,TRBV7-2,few,CASSLYTGYQETQYF
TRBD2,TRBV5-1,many,CASSRGGHRSGANVLTF
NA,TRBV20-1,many,CSAELASETQYF
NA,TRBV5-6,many,CASSRGRDRDTQYF
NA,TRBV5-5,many,CASSLDNSYNTDTQYF
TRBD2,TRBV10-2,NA,CASSESLAGGRLNF